This entry lists 8 T cell receptor beta chains sequenced from one sample in a study of tumor and adjacent non-tumor tissue in lung cancer (dated by TCRdb to the late 2010s). Library prep was done by multiplex PCR. The instrument was an Illumina HiSeq 2500. Following protocols modified from ARM-PCR, the researchers constructed TCRbeta libraries through three rounds of nested PCR with primers (Table S4). TCRdb cleaned the public reads at Q25 with fastp, built clones with MiXCR and kept in-frame beta chains. Here each entry gathers all rows of one CDR3 protein and keeps the most common genes and DNA. This sample has around 80,000 distinct CDR3 sequences in its table, and around 80% of those were observed once. Clones ranked in the top ten supply almost 40% of the sample. RNA was isolated from bulk, unsorted tissue, and RNA quality was assessed with a NanoDrop ND-1000 and an Agilent 2100. For the normal lung samples, distant non-tumor tissue was collected more than 3 cm away from the tumor edge.

Sequenced sample: distant non-tumor lung tissue. The source of these receptors is a man aged 70 or older with non-small cell lung cancer.

This clonotype was recorded only once. Germline and junction disagree at one end, which may indicate a read error. This chain links TRBV12-3 or TRBV12-4 with TRBJ1-3; 9 bases agree with TRBD1. CDR3 length: 18 amino acids. The CDR3 reads CAMSRPGTGIGSGNTIYF. The CDR3 coding sequence is TGTGCCATGAGTCGTCCCGGGACAGGGATCGGCTCTGGAAACACAATATATTTT.

A word on this clonotype: A clone one base away is much larger, so this may be a read error. The CDR3 spells CASSYGLSVHEQYF. The CDR3 coding sequence is TGTGCCAGCAGCTATGGACTGTCAGTCCACGAGCAGTACTTC. The chain links TRBV5-6 to TRBJ2-7; possibly TRBD2 for D (5 bases). V gave up 3 bases and J gave up 5 bases, with 15 bases separating them. This CDR3 region has 14 residues. Per the germline V gene, CDR1 is SGHDT and CDR2 is YYEEEE.

This clonotype was detected ten times or more. Sequence at one end of the junction differs from germline and may be a read error. The chain uses TRBV11-3 and TRBJ1-1, with D unresolved. In germline, CDR1 is SGHNT, CDR2 YENEEA. The CDR3 is made up of 13 amino acids. CDR3 sequence reads: CDSRTPEKNEAFF. The CDR3 DNA is TGTGACAGCAGAACCCCGGAGAAAAATGAAGCTTTCTTT.

The chain links TRBV4-2 to TRBJ2-1; perhaps TRBD2 as D (6 bases). Germline V gives CDR1 LGHNA, CDR2 YNFKEQ. The CDR3 length is 15 residues. The germline V and J ends were trimmed by 0 bases and 5 bases, with 11 bases remaining between them. CDR3 sequence: CASSQERGTDNEQFF. Written as DNA, the CDR3 is TGTGCCAGCAGCCAAGAGCGCGGGACCGACAATGAGCAGTTCTTC.

Worth noting for this clonotype: At one of its ends the junction is not consistent with the germline gene, which may arise from a read error. The rearrangement joins TRBV6-2 or TRBV6-3 to TRBJ2-7; 9 bases are shared with TRBD1. Germline CDR1 reads MNHEY; CDR2 reads SVGEGT. The CDR3 is 16 amino acids. The CDR3 DNA sequence: TGTGCCAGCAGTTCCGCGCTGAACAGGGGGCCCTACGAGCACTACTTC. Translating gives CASSSALNRGPYEHYF.

On this clonotype itself: The junction and the germline gene differ at one end; a read error may be behind it. The V call is TRBV6-2 or TRBV6-3, the J call TRBJ1-1; D gene unclear. Germline CDR1 and CDR2: MNHEY and SVGEGT. This CDR3 contains 15 residues. DNA of the CDR3: TGTACCAGTCGACCTTTTGTGGGAGAAAGAAGAGAAGCTTTCTTT. This translates into CTSRPFVGERREAFF.

This clonotype appeared a few times. This may be a read error, as it is one base from a much larger clone. The chain couples TRBV29-1 to TRBJ2-5; a weak D match, TRBD2 (5 bases). CDR3 size: 12 residues. Trimming pared 6 bases from V and 14 bases from J, leaving 22 bases between. CDR1 SQVTM and CDR2 ANQGSEA come from the germline V gene. The DNA for the CDR3 is TGCAGCGTACGAGGACTCCCGGCTTATACCTACTTC. It specifies CSVRGLPAYTYF.

A note on this clonotype: Compared with germline, one end of the junction differs, possibly owing to a read error. The rearrangement uses TRBV5-6 and TRBJ2-4; D ambiguous. CDR3 length: 16 residues. Germline CDR1 and CDR2: SGHDT and YYEEEE. CDR3 protein: CASSSTKDLAKNIQYF. In DNA, the CDR3 is TGTGCAAGCAGCTCCACAAAGGATCTAGCCAAAAACATTCAGTACTTC. Full variable domain (missing parts from reference TRBV5-6 and TRBJ2-4): DAGVTQSPTHLIKTRGQQVTLRCSPKSGHDTVSWYQQALGQGPQFIFQYYEEEERQRGNFPDRFSGHQFPNYSSELNVNALLLGDSALYLCASSSTKDLAKNIQYFGAGTRLSVL.